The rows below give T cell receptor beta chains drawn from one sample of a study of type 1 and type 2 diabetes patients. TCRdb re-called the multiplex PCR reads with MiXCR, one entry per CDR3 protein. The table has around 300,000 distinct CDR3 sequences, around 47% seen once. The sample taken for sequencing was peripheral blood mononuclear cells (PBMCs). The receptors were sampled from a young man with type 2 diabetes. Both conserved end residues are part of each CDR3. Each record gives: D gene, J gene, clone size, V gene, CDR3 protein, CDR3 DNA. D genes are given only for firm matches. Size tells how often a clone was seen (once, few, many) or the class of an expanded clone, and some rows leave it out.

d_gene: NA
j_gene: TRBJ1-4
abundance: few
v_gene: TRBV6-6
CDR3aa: CASRYSATNEKLFF
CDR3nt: TGTGCCAGCAGATACAGCGCAACTAATGAAAAACTGTTTTTT

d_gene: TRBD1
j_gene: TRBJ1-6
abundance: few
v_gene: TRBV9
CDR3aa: CASSPQGQGASPLHF
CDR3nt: TGTGCCAGCAGCCCACAGGGACAGGGTGCTTCACCCCTCCACTTT

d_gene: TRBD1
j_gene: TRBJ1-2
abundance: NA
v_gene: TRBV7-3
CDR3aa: CASSQGAANYGYTF
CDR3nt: TGTGCCAGCAGCCAGGGGGCGGCTAACTATGGCTACACCTTC

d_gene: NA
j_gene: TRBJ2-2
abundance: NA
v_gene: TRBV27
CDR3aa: CASSALSGNTGELFF
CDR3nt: TGTGCCAGCAGTGCCCTCTCCGGGAACACCGGGGAGCTGTTTTTT

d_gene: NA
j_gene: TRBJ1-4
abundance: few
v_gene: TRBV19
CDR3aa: CASSIVGSNEKLFF
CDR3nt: TGTGCCAGTAGTATTGTCGGGAGCAATGAAAAACTGTTTTTT

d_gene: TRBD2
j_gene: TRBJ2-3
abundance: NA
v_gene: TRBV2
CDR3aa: CASRGLLAGGSDTDTQYF
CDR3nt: TGTGCCAGCAGGGGCCTCCTAGCGGGGGGTTCTGACACAGATACGCAGTATTTT

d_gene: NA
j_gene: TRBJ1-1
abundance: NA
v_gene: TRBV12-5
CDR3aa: CASGLSVNTEAFF
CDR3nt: TGTGCTAGTGGTTTGTCCGTGAACACTGAAGCTTTCTTT

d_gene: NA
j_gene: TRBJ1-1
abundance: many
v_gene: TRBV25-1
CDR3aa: CASSPMGGGTEAFF
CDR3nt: TGTGCCAGCAGTCCCATGGGAGGGGGCACTGAAGCTTTCTTT

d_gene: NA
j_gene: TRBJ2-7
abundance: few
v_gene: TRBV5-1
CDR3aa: CASSLGEMAGEQYF
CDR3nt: TGCGCCAGCAGCTTGGGGGAAATGGCGGGGGAGCAGTACTTC

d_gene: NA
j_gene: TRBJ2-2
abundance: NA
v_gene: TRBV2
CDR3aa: CASLMRGTGELFF
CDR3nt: TGTGCCAGCCTCATGAGGGGGACCGGGGAGCTGTTTTTT

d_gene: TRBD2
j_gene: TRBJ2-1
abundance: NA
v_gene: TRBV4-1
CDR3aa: CASSPPPYKTSGDNEQFF
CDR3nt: TGCGCCAGCAGCCCTCCGCCTTATAAGACTAGCGGGGACAATGAGCAGTTCTTC

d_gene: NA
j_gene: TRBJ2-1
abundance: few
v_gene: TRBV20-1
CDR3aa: CSASDYYNEQFF
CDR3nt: TGCAGTGCTTCGGACTACTACAATGAGCAGTTCTTC

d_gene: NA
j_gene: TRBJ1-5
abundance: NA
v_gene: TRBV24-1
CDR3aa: CATDLRSGGSNQPQHF
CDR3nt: TGTGCCACCGATCTTAGATCTGGGGGTAGCAATCAGCCCCAGCATTTT

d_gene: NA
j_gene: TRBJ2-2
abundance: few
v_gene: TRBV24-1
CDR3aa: CATSDLDSDTGELFF
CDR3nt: TGTGCCACCAGTGATCTGGACAGTGACACCGGGGAGCTGTTTTTT

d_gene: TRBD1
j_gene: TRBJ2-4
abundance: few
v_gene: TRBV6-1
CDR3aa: CASSGSGTGAYIQYF
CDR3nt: TGTGCCAGCAGTGGTTCTGGGACAGGGGCGTACATTCAGTACTTC

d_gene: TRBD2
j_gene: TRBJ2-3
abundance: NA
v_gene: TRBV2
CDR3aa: CASSETSGRKDTQYF
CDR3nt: TGTGCCAGCAGTGAGACTAGCGGGAGAAAAGATACGCAGTATTTT

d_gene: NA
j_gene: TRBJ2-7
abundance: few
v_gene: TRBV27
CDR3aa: CASSPGLLYEQYF
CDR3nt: TGTGCCAGCAGTCCCGGACTCCTATACGAGCAGTACTTC

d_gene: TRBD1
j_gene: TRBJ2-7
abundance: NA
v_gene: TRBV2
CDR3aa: CASSDYRGYEQYF
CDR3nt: TGTGCCAGCAGTGATTACAGGGGATACGAGCAGTACTTC

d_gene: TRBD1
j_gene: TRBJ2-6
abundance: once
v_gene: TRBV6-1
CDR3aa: CAVSQGSSGANVLTF
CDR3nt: TGTGCCGTTTCACAGGGGAGCTCTGGGGCCAACGTCCTGACTTTC

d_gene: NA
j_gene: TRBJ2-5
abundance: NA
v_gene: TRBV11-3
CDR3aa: CASSSITGRGRETQHF
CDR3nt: TGTGCCAGCAGCTCCATTACGGGCAGGGGGAGGGAGACCCAGCACTTC

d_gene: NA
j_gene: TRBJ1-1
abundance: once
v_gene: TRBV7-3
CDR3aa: CASRVNRDSTEAFF
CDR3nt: TGTGCCAGCAGAGTTAACAGGGATAGTACTGAAGCTTTCTTT

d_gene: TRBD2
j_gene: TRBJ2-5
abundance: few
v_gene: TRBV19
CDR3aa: CASSITTSGSVAETQYF
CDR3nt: TGTGCCAGTAGTATTACCACTAGCGGGAGTGTAGCAGAGACCCAGTACTTC

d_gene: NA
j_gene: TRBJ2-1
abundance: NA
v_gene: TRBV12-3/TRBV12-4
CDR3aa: CASSFSMGNEQFF
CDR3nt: TGTGCCAGCAGTTTTTCGATGGGCAATGAGCAGTTCTTC

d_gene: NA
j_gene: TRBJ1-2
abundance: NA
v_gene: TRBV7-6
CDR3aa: CASSLNGPSANYGYTF
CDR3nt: TGTGCCAGCAGCTTAAACGGCCCCTCAGCTAACTATGGCTACACCTTC

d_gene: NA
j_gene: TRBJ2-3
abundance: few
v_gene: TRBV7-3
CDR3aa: CASSLVGGETDTQYF
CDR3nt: TGTGCCAGCAGCTTAGTTGGGGGAGAGACAGATACGCAGTATTTT

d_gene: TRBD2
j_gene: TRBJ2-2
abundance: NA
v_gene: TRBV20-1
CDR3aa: CSARDAAGVDGELFF
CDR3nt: TGCAGTGCTAGAGATGCGGCGGGAGTGGACGGGGAGCTGTTTTTT

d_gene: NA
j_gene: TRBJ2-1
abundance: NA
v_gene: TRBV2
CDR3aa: CASREASTYNEQFF
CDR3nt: TGTGCCAGCAGGGAAGCATCCACTTACAATGAGCAGTTCTTC

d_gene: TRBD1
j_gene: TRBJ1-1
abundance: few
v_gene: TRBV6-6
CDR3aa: CASSYDRGLTVEAFF
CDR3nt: TGTGCCAGCAGTTATGACAGGGGTTTAACAGTTGAAGCTTTCTTT

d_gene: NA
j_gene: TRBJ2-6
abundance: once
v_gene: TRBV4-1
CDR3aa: CASSQERAGANVLTF
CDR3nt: TGCGCCAGCAGCCAAGAAAGGGCTGGGGCCAACGTCCTGACTTTC

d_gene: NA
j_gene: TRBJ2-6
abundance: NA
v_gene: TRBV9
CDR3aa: CASSVVGGRLSGANVLTF
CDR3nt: TGTGCCAGCAGCGTAGTAGGGGGGCGTTTGTCTGGGGCCAACGTCCTGACTTTC